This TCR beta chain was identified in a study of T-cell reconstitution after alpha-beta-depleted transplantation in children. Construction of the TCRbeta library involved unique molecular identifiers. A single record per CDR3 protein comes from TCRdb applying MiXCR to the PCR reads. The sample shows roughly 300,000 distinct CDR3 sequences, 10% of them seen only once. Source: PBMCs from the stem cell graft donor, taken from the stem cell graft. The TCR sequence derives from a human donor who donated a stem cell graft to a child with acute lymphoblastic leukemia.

In nucleotides, the CDR3 is TGTGCCAGCAGTTTAGATGGCTCTAGGTCGTACGAGCAGTACTTC. This codes for CASSLDGSRSYEQYF. V is TRBV28 and J is TRBJ2-7; unclear D gene. Germline CDR1 reads MDHEN; CDR2 reads SYDVKM. V was pared by 2 bases and J by 4 bases, with 15 bases between. CDR3 size: 15 residues.